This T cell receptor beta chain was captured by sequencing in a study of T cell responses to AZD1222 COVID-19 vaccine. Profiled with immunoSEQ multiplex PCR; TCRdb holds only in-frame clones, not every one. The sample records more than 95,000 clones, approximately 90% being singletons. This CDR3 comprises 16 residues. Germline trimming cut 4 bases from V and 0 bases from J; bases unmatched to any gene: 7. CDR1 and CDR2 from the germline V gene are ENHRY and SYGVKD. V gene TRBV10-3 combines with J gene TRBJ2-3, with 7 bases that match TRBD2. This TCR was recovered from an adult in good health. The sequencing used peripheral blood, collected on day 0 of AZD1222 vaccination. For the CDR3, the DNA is TGTGCCATCAGTGGGGGATGGGGGGGAAGCACAGATACGCAGTATTTT. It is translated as CAISGGWGGSTDTQYF.